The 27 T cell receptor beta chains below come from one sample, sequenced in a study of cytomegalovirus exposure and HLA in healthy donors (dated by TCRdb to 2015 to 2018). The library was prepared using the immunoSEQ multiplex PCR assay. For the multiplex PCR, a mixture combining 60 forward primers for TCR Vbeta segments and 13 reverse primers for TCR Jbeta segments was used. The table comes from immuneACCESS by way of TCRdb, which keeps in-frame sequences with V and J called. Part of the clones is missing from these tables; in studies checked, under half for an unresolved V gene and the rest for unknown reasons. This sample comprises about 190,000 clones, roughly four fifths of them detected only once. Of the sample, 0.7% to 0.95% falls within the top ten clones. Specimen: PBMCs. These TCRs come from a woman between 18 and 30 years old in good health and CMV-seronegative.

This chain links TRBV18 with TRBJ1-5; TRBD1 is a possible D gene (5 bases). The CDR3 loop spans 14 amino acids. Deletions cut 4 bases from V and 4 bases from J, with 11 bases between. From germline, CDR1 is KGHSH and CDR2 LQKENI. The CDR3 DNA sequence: TGTGCCAGCTCACAAACAGGAAGGAATCAGCCCCAGCATTTT. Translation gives CASSQTGRNQPQHF.

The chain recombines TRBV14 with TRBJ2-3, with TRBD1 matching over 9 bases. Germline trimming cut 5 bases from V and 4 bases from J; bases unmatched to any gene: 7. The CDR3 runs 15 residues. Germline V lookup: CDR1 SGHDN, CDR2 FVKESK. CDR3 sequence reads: CASSDRDRAADTQYF. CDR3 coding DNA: TGTGCCAGCAGCGACCGGGACAGGGCTGCAGATACGCAGTATTTT.

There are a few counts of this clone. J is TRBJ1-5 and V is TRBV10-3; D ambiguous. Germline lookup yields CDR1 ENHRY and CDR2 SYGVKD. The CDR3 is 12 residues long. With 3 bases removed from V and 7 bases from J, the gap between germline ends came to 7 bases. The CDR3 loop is CAISEEAQPQHF. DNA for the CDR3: TGTGCCATCAGTGAAGAAGCGCAGCCCCAGCATTTT.

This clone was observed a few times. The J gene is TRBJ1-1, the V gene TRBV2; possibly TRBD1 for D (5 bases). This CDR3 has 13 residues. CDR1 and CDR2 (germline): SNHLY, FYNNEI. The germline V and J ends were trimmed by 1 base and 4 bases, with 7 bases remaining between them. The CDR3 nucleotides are TGTGCCAGCAGTGAAGGGGGGGGCACTGAAGCTTTCTTT. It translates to CASSEGGGTEAFF.

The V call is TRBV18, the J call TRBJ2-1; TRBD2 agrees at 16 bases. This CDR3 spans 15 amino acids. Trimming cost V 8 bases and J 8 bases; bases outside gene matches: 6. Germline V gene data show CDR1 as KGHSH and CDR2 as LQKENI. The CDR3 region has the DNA TGTGCCAGCAGGCCGGGACTAGCGGGAGGGGATGAGCAGTTCTTC. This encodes CASRPGLAGGDEQFF.

The CDR3: CASSVGTDGKPQHF. The CDR3 DNA reads TGTGCCAGCAGCGTAGGGACAGACGGAAAGCCCCAGCATTTT. V and J are TRBV9 and TRBJ1-5, with D tentatively TRBD1 (6 bases). Per the germline V gene, CDR1 is SGDLS and CDR2 is YYNGEE. V was cut by 0 bases and J by 8 bases, with 12 bases left in between. The CDR3 runs to 14 residues.

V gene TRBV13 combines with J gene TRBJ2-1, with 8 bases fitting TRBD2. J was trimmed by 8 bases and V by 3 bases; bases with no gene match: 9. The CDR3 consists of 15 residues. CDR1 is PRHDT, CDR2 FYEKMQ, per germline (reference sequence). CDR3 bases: TGTGCCAGCAGCTTCACCGGGACTAGGGACGATGAGCAGTTCTTC. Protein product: CASSFTGTRDDEQFF. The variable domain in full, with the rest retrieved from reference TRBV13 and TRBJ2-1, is AAGVIQSPRHLIKEKRETATLKCYPIPRHDTVYWYQQGPGQDPQFLISFYEKMQSDKGSIPDRFSAQQFSDYHSELNMSSLELGDSALYFCASSFTGTRDDEQFFGPGTRLTVL.

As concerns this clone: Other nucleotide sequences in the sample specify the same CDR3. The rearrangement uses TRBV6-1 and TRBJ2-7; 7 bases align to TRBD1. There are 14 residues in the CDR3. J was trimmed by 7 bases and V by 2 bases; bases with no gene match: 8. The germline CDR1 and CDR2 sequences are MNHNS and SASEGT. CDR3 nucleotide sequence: TGTGCCAGCAGTGAAAGGGGGCTGGGTGGTGAGCAGTACTTC. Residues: CASSERGLGGEQYF.

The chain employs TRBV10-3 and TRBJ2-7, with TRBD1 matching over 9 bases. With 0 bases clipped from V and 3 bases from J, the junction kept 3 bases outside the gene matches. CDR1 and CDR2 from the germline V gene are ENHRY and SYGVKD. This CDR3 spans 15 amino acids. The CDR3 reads CAISESGQGNYEQYF. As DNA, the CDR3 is TGTGCCATCAGTGAGTCCGGACAGGGGAACTACGAGCAGTACTTC.

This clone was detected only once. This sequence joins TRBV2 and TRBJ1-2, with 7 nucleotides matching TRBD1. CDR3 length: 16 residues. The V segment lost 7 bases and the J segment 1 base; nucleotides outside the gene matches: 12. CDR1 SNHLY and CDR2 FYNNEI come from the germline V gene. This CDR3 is CASIWGPRDSNYGYTF. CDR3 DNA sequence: TGTGCCAGCATTTGGGGGCCCCGGGACAGTAACTATGGCTACACCTTC.

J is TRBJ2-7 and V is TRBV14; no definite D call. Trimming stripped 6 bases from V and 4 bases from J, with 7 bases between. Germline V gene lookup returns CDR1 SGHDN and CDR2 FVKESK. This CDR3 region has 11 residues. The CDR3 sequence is CASSSFYEQYF. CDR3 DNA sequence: TGTGCCAGCAGTAGTTTTTACGAGCAGTACTTC.

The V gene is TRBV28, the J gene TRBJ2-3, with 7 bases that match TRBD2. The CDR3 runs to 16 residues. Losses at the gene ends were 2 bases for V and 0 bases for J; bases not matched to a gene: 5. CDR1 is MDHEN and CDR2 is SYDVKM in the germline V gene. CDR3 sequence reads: CASSLAGDLSTDTQYF. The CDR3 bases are TGTGCCAGCAGTTTAGCGGGAGATTTGAGCACAGATACGCAGTATTTT. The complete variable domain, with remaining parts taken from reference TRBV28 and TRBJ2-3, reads DVKVTQSSRYLVKRTGEKVFLECVQDMDHENMFWYRQDPGLGLRLIYFSYDVKMKEKGDIPEGYSVSREKKERFSLILESASTNQTSMYLCASSLAGDLSTDTQYFGPGTRLTVL.

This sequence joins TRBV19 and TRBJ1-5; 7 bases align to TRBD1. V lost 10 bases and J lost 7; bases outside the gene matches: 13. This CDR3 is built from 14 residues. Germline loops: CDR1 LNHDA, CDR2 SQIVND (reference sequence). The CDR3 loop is CATDDRERGQPQHF. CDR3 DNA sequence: TGTGCCACTGACGACAGGGAAAGAGGCCAGCCCCAGCATTTT. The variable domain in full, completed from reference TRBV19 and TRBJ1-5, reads DGGITQSPKYLFRKEGQNVTLSCEQNLNHDAMYWYRQDPGQGLRLIYYSQIVNDFQKGDIAEGYSVSREKKESFPLTVTSAQKNPTAFYLCATDDRERGQPQHFGDGTRLSIL.

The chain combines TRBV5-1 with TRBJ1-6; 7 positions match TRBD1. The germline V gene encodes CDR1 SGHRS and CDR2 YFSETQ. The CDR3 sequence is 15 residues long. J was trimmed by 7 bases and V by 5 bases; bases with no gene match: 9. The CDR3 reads CASRKAGTENSPLHF. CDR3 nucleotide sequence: TGCGCCAGCAGAAAAGCCGGGACAGAGAATTCACCCCTCCACTTT.

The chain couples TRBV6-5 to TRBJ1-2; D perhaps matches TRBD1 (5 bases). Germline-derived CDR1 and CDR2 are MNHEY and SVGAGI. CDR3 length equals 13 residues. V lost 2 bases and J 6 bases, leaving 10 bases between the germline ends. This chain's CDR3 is CASSYRAGNGYTF. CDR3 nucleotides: TGTGCCAGCAGTTACAGGGCAGGGAATGGCTACACCTTC.

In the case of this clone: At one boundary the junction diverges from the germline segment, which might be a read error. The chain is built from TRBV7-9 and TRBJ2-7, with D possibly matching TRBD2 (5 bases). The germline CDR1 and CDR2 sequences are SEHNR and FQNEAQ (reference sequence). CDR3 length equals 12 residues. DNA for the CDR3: TGTTCCAGCAGCTACGGACTGTACGAGCAGTACTTC. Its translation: CSSSYGLYEQYF.

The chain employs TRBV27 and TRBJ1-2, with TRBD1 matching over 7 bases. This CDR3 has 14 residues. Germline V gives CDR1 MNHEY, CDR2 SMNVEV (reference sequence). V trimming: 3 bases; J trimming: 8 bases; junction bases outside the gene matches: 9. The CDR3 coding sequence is TGTGCCAGCAGTTTGAGGGGAACAGGGGTAGGCTACACCTTC. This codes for CASSLRGTGVGYTF.

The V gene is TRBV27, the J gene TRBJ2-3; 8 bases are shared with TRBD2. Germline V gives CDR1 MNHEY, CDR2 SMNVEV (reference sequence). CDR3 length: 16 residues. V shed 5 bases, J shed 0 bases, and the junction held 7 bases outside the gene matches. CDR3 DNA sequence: TGTGCCAGCAGTCCCAATAGCGGGGTGAGCACAGATACGCAGTATTTT. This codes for CASSPNSGVSTDTQYF.

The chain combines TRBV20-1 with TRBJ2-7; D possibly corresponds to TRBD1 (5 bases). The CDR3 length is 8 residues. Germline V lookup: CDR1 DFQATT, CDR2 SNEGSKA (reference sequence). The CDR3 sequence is CRAGEQYF. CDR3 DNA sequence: TGCAGGGCAGGGGAGCAGTACTTC.

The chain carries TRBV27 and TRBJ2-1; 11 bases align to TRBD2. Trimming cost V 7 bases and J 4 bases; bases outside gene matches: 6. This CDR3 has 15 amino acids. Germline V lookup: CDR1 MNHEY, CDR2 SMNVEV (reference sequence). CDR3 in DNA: TGTGCCAGCACCTTAGCGGGGGGGGGATACAATGAGCAGTTCTTC. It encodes CASTLAGGGYNEQFF.

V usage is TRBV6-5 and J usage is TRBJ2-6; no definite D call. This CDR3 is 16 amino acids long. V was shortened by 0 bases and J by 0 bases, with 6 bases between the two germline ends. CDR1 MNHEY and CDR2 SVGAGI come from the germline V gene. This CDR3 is CASSYSPVSGANVLTF. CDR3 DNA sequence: TGTGCCAGCAGTTACTCTCCAGTCTCTGGGGCCAACGTCCTGACTTTC.

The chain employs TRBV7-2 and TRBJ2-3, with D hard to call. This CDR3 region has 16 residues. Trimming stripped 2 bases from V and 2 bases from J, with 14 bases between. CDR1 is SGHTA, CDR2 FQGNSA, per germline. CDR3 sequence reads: CASSLLGSANTDTQYF. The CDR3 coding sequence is TGTGCCAGCAGCTTACTTGGTAGTGCTAACACAGATACGCAGTATTTT.

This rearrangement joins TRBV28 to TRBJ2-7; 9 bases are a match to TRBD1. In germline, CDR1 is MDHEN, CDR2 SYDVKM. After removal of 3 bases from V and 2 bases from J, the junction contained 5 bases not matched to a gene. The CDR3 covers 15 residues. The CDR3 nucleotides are TGTGCCAGCAGTTTGCACAGGGGGCTTACCTACGAGCAGTACTTC. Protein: CASSLHRGLTYEQYF.

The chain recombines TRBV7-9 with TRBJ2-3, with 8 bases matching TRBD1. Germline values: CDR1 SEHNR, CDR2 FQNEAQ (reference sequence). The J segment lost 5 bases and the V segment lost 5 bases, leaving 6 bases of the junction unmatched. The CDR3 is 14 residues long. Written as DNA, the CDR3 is TGTGCCAGCAGCCCCAGGGGGCAGGTAGATACGCAGTATTTT. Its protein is CASSPRGQVDTQYF.

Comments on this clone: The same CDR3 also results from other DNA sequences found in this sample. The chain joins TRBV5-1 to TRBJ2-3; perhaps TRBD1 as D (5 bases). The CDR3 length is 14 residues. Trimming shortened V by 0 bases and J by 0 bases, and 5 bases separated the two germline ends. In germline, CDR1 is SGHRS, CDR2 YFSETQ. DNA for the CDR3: TGCGCCAGCAGCTTGGGGGGCAGCACAGATACGCAGTATTTT. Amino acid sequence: CASSLGGSTDTQYF. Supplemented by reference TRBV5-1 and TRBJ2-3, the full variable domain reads KAGVTQTPRYLIKTRGQQVTLSCSPISGHRSVSWYQQTPGQGLQFLFEYFSETQRNKGNFPGRFSGRQFSNSRSEMNVSTLELGDSALYLCASSLGGSTDTQYFGPGTRLTVL.

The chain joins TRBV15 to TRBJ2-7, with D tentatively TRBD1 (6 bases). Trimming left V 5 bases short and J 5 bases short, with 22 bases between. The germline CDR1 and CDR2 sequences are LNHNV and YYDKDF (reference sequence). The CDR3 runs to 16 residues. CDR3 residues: CATSASEGTPDDEQYF. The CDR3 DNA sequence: TGTGCCACCAGCGCCTCCGAGGGGACACCTGACGACGAGCAGTACTTC.

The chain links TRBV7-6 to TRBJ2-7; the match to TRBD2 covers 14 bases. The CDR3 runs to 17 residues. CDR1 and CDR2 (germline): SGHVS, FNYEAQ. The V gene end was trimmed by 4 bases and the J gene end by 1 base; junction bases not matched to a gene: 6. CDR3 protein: CASSWGLAGEESYEQYF. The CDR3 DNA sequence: TGTGCCAGCAGCTGGGGACTAGCGGGGGAGGAGTCCTACGAGCAGTACTTC. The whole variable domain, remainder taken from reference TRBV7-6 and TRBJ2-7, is GAGVSQSPRYKVTKRGQDVALRCDPISGHVSLYWYRQALGQGPEFLTYFNYEAQQDKSGLPNDRFSAERPEGSISTLTIQRTEQRDSAMYRCASSWGLAGEESYEQYFGPGTRLTVT.